This T cell receptor (beta chain) was identified in a study of T cell responses to AZD1222 COVID-19 vaccine. Repertoires were generated with immunoSEQ multiplex PCR, while TCRdb's copy carries only in-frame clones and drops some. The sample gives around 110,000 clones, around 85% of which show up once; 3.9% is in the top ten. The material sequenced was peripheral blood, taken on day 0 of MenACWY control vaccination. The origin of this receptor is an adult in good health.

The CDR3 spells CASSRGQYYGYTF. The CDR3 region has the DNA TGTGCCAGCAGCCGAGGACAGTACTATGGCTACACCTTC. V usage is TRBV7-9 and J usage is TRBJ1-2; a weak D match, TRBD1 (6 bases). The CDR3 extends over 13 amino acids. Germline V gene sequence: CDR1 SEHNR, CDR2 FQNEAQ (reference sequence). V was pared by 5 bases and J by 3 bases, with 10 bases between.